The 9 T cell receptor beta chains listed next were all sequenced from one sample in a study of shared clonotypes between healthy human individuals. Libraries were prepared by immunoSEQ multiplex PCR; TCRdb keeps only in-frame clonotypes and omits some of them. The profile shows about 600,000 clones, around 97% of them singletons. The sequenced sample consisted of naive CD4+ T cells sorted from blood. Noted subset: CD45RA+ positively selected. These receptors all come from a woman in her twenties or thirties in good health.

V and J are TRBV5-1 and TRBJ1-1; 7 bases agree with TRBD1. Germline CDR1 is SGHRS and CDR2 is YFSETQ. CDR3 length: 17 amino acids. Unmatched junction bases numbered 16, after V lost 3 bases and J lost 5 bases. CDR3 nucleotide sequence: TGCGCCAGCAGCTCTGCGGGGACAGCGCCCGGGGGGACTGAAGCTTTCTTT. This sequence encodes CASSSAGTAPGGTEAFF.

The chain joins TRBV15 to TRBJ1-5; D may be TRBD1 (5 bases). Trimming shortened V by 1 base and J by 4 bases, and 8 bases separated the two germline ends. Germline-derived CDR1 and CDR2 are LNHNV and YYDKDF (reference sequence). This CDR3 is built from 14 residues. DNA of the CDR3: TGTGCCACCAGCAGAGCAGGGAAAAATCAGCCCCAGCATTTT. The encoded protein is CATSRAGKNQPQHF. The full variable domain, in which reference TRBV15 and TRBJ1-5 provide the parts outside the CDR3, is DAMVIQNPRYQVTQFGKPVTLSCSQTLNHNVMYWYQQKSSQAPKLLFHYYDKDFNNEADTPDNFQSRRPNTSFCFLDIRSPGLGDTAMYLCATSRAGKNQPQHFGDGTRLSIL.

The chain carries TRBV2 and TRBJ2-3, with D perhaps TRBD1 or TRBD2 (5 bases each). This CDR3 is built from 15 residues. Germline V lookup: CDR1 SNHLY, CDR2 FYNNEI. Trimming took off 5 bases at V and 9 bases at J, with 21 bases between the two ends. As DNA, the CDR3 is TGTGCCAGCAGTTCACCCGGGACCCGATTCTGGACGCAGTATTTT. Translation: CASSSPGTRFWTQYF.

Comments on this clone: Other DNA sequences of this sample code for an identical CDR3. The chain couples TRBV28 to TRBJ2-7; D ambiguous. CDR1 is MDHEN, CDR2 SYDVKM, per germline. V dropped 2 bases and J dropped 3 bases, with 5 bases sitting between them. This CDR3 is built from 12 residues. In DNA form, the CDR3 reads TGTGCCAGCAGTTTAAACAGCTACGAGCAGTACTTC. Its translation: CASSLNSYEQYF.

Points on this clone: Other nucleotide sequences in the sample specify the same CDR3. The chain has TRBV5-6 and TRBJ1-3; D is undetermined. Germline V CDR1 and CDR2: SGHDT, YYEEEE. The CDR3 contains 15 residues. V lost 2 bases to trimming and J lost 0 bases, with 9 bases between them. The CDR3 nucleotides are TGTGCCAGCAGCTTCGGCAGCCTCTCTGGAAACACCATATATTTT. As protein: CASSFGSLSGNTIYF. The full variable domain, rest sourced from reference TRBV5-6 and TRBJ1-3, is DAGVTQSPTHLIKTRGQQVTLRCSPKSGHDTVSWYQQALGQGPQFIFQYYEEEERQRGNFPDRFSGHQFPNYSSELNVNALLLGDSALYLCASSFGSLSGNTIYFGEGSWLTVV.

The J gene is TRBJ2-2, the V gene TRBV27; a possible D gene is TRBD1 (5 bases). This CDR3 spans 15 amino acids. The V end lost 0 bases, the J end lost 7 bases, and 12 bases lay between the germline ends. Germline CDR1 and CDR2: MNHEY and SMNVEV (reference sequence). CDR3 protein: CASSLSRGMDGELFF. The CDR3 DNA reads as TGTGCCAGCAGTTTATCAAGGGGAATGGACGGGGAGCTGTTTTTT.

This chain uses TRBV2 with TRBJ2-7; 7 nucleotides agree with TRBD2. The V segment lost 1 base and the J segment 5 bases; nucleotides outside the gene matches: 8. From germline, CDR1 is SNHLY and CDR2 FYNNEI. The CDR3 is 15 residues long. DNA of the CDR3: TGTGCCAGCAGTGAAGTTCGCGGGAGCGCTCACGAGCAGTACTTC. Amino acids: CASSEVRGSAHEQYF.

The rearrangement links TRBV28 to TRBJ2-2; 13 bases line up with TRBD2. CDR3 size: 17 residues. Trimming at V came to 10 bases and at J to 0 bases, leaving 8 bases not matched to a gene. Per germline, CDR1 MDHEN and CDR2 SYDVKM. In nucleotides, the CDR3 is TGTGCCACACGACTAGCGGGAGGCCGCGCGAACACCGGGGAGCTGTTTTTT. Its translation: CATRLAGGRANTGELFF.

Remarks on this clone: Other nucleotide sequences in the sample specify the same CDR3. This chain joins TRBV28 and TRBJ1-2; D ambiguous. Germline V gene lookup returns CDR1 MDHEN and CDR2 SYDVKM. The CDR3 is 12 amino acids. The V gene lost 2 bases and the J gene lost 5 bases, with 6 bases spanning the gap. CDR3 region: CASSLGGYGYTF. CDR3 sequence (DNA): TGTGCCAGCAGTTTAGGAGGGTATGGCTACACCTTC.